This paragraph reports one T cell receptor beta chain. No antigen is known for it. No much larger clone is present one base from it, and per-base qualities are unavailable. Sequencing of the TRB variable region was done with the immunoSEQ hsTCRB v3.0 assay at survey level resolution. The target sequencing depth for TRB was 40,000-50,000 T-cell genomes per sample. Pooled TRB libraries were sequenced on an Illumina MiSeq with a v3 150-cycle kit. In the authors' own workflow: Repertoire analysis was run in R within a reproducible Nextflow workflow that covered QC, data transformation and analysis. Custom analyses were implemented in LymphoSeq2, an R package for AIRR-Seq data exploration. A handful of samples yielding fewer than 5000 total TRB sequences were excluded, leaving roughly 200 analyzed HIV repertoires. Among the 190 or so HIV repertoires that were kept, around 60 were collected before ART initiation and more than 120 were collected after ART initiation. Repertoires were downsampled to 5000 TRB nucleotide sequences, and summary statistics were averaged over 100 downsampling iterations. The analysis kept only TRB sequences whose CDR3 regions were at least seven amino acids long. A Shannon entropy-derived clonality score and the Gini coefficient were used to measure diversity. In the repertoire networks, any two of the top 5000 CDR3 amino acid sequences were connected whenever the two sequences differed by an edit distance of one. For TRB CDR3 amino acid sequences, GLIPH2 was used to predict antigen specificity groups and MHC restriction. To flag known CMV, EBV, HIV or tissue antigen associations, CDR3 amino acid sequences were matched against VDJdb and McPAS-TCR. Pre-ART, post-ART and control groups were compared with Wilcoxon signed-rank tests and Holm-Bonferroni correction. TCRdb obtained this table from immuneACCESS and retained in-frame rearrangements with V and J assigned. These tables miss some clones; where compared with another copy, unresolved V genes account for less than half of the shortfall, and the remainder is unexplained. V and J calls and clone size are given by that table; D and trimming were obtained from the DNA. For this sample the table gives 25,000 to 35,000 clones, of which 84% were detected only once. The ten largest clones capture around 6% of the sample.

This sample stems from a study of long-term antiretroviral therapy in people with HIV (dated by TCRdb to between 2022 and 2023). As for the study more broadly: Collection of the earliest samples took place about a decade ahead of the 2015 WHO recommendation for immediate ART, at a time when ART was typically delayed until CD4 counts fell. A retrospective serial study tested whether ART initiation and durable HIV suppression were associated with changes in peripheral blood TRB repertoire composition and diversity. The cohort contributed about 190 cryopreserved PBMC samples from a few dozen adults with confirmed HIV infection, collected serially over a mean of about six years (range 1-12). Among the approximately 30 participants with HIV, eleven to twelve were female. No cross-contamination during QIAcube processing was seen in test extractions of a monoclonal T-cell line run alongside 30 to 35 polyclonal samples.

Overall study outcomes, separate from this receptor: CDR3 length ranges in HIV repertoires were narrower than in controls, and network structure suggested an antigen-experienced repertoire with only a slight naive shift after ART. Because PBMC availability was limited, only the TCR beta chain was sequenced, with no alpha chain pairing. The repertoire was dominated across all time points by expanded TRB clones identified before ART initiation, although this dominance was seen to fluctuate and to decrease in many PLHIV after ART. ART initiation was associated with a significant increase in TRB diversity, but diversity stayed significantly below transplant donor controls even after long-term ART. The samples span the years 2004 to 2017, and the ART regimens used at that time may not be as effective as current regimens. Because cell numbers in pre-ART samples were limited, unsorted PBMC were profiled instead of sorted CD4+ and CD8+ T cells. Inferences about post-ART repertoire changes are limited because no data were available on ART adherence, viral resistance or therapy changes.

To be included, a participant needed at least one PBMC sample from before ART initiation plus at least two post-ART samples. Treatment was received in the United States of America by all participants with HIV. Cryopreserved samples of roughly 0.85-11 million PBMC were thawed and washed before DNA extraction. At the time of the earliest PBMC sample, participants with HIV were aged between roughly 23 and 60 years. PBMC samples were contributed by each participant from 1-4 timepoints before ART initiation and 2-8 timepoints after ART initiation, with a median of 7 samples. For every participant, serial HIV viral load, CD4+ T-cell count, ART history and demographic data were obtained. Genomic DNA was extracted from unsorted PBMC with a Qiagen kit on a QIAcube, with processing performed in batches of 12 samples. The germline V gene specifies SGHTA as CDR1 and FQGNSA as CDR2. The CDR3 numbers 17 residues from cysteine through phenylalanine. The only DNA kept is the CDR3, 51 bases in frame from the first base. A distance of 16 bases separates the germline ends of V and J, which lose 2 bases and 0 bases respectively.

The specimen was unsorted PBMCs, collected 0.4 years after starting antiretroviral therapy. In this chain, TRBV7-2 is recombined with TRBJ1-1; the D gene cannot be resolved reliably. The TCR was taken from a young man with HIV. The nucleotide sequence is TGTGCCAGCAGCTTAAGAAATCCGTGGGTGATGAACACTGAAGCTTTCTTT. Translated, it gives CASSLRNPWVMNTEAFF.